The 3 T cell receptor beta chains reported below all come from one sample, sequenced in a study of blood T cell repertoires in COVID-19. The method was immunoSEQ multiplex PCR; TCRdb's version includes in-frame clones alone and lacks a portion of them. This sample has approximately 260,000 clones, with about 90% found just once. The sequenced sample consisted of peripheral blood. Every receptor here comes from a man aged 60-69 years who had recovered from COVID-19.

CDR3 DNA sequence: TGTGCCAGCAGAAGGACTTACAATTCACCCCTCCACTTT. This sequence encodes CASRRTYNSPLHF. J is TRBJ1-6 and V is TRBV6-5; no firm D call. Germline V gene lookup returns CDR1 MNHEY and CDR2 SVGAGI. Deletions cut 6 bases from V and 7 bases from J, with 10 bases between. The CDR3 is 13 residues long.

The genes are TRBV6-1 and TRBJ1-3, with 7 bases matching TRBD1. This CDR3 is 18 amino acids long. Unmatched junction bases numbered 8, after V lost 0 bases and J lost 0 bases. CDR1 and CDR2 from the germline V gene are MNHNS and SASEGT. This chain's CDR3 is CASSEAGTGASSGNTIYF. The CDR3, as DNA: TGTGCCAGCAGTGAAGCGGGTACAGGGGCCTCCTCTGGAAACACCATATATTTT.

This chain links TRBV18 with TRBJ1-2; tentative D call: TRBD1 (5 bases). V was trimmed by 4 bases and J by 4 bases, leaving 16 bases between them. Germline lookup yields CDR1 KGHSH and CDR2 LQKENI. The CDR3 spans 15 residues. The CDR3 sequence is CASSRGTEMGYGYTF. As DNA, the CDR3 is TGTGCCAGCTCACGGGGCACGGAGATGGGCTATGGCTACACCTTC.